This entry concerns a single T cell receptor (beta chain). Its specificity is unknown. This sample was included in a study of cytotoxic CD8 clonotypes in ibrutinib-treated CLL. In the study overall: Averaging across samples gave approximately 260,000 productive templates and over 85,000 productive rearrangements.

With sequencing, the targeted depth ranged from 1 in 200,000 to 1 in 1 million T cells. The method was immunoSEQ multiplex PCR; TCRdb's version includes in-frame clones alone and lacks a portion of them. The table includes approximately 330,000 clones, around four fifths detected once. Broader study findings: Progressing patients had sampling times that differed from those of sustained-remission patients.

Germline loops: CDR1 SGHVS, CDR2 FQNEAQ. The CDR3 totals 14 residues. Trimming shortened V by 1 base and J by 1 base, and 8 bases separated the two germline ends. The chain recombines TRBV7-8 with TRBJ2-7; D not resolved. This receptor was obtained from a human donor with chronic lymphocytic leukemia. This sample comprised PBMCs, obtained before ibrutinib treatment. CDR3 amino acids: CASSLVLGSYEQYF. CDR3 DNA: TGTGCCAGCAGCTTAGTTCTAGGTTCCTACGAGCAGTACTTC.